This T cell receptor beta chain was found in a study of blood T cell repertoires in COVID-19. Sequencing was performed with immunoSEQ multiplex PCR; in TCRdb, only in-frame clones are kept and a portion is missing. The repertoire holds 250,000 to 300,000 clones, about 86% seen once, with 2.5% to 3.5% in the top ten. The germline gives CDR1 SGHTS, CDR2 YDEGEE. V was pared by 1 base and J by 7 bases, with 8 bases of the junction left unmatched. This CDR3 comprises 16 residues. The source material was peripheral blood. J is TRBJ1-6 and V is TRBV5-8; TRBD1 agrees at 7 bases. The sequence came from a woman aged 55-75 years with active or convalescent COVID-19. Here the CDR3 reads CASSLIGRGRNSPLHF. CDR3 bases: TGTGCCAGCAGCTTGATCGGGAGGGGGCGCAATTCACCCCTCCACTTT. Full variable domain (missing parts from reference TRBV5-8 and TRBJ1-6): EAGVTQSPTHLIKTRGQQATLRCSPISGHTSVYWYQQALGLGLQFLLWYDEGEERNRGNFPPRFSGRQFPNYSSELNVNALELEDSALYLCASSLIGRGRNSPLHFGNGTRLTVT.